A selection of T cell receptor beta chains follows, all from one sample in a study of response to subunit inactivated influenza vaccine. TCRdb reanalysed the RT-PCR reads using MiXCR and keeps one entry per CDR3 protein. Of roughly 630,000 distinct CDR3 sequences listed, 12% to 15% are singletons. The material was PBMCs from blood, obtained roughly 2 weeks before vaccination. The source of these receptors is a man aged 50 or older who received an inactivated influenza vaccine. Each CDR3 is given with its conserved first and last residue. Each record gives: V gene, J gene, CDR3 length, CDR3 protein.

>TRBV7-6|TRBJ1-1|13
CASDPGTPSLAFF
>TRBV4-3|TRBJ2-2|16
CASSNSLAGGTGELFF
>TRBV20-1|TRBJ2-5|15
CSARDGQGVAETQYF
>TRBV3-1|TRBJ2-3|13
CASSPHPADTQYF
>TRBV20-1|TRBJ2-3|18
CSANGRAGGGGGPDTQYF
>TRBV5-5|TRBJ2-5|18
CASSLVQPSKTGQETQYF
>TRBV11-2|TRBJ2-5|16
CASSLVGVGGQETQYF
>TRBV7-9|TRBJ1-5|14
CASSFGQGVGPQHF
>TRBV20-1|TRBJ2-3|14
CSAITSGRTDTQYF
>TRBV6-6|TRBJ2-1|12
CASSYLAIEQFF